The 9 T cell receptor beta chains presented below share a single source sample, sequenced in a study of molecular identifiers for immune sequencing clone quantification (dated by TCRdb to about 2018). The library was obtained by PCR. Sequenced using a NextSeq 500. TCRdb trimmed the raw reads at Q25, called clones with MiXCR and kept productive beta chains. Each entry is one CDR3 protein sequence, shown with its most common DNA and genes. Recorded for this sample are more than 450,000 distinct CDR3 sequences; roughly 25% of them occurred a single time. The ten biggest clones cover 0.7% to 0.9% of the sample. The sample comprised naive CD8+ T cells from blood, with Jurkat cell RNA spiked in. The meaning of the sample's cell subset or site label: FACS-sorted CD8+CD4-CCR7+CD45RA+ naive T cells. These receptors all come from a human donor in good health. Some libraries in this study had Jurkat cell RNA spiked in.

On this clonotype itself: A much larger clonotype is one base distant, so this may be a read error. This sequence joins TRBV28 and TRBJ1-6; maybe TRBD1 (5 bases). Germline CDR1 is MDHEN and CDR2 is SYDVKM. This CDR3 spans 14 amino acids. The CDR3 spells CASSQTEINSPPHF. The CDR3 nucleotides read TGTGCCAGCAGCCAGACAGAGATTAATTCACCCCCCCACTTT. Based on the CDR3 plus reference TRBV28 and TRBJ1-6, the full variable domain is DVKVTQSSRYLVKRTGEKVFLECVQDMDHENMFWYRQDPGLGLRLIYFSYDVKMKEKGDIPEGYSVSREKKERFSLILESASTNQTSMYLCASSQTEINSPPHFGNGTRLTVT.

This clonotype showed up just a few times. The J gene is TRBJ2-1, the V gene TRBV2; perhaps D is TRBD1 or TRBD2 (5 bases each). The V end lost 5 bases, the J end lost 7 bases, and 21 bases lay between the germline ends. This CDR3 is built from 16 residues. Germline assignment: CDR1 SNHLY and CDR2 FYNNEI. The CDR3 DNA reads TGTGCCAGCAGTAAGTCCCGGGACCGTGCTGGGAATGAGCAGTTCTTC. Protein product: CASSKSRDRAGNEQFF.

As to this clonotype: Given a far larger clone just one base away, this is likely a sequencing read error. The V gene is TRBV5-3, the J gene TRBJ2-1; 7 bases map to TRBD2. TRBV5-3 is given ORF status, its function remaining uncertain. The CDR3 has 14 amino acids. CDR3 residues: CASSLGGTSYEQFF. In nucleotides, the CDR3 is TGTGCCAGCAGCTTGGGAGGGACCTCCTACGAGCAGTTCTTC.

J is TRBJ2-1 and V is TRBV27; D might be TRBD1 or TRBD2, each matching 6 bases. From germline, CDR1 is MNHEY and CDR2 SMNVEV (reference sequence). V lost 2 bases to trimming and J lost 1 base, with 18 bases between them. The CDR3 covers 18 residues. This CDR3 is CASSLLLVGGQSYNEQFF. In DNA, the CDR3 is TGTGCCAGCAGTTTACTTCTCGTCGGGGGCCAATCCTACAATGAGCAGTTCTTC.

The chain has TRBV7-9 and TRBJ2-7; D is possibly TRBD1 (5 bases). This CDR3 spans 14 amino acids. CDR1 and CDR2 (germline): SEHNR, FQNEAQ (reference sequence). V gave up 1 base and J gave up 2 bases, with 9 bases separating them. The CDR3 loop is CASSLGTLPYEQYF. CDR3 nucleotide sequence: TGTGCCAGCAGCTTAGGGACATTGCCCTACGAGCAGTACTTC.

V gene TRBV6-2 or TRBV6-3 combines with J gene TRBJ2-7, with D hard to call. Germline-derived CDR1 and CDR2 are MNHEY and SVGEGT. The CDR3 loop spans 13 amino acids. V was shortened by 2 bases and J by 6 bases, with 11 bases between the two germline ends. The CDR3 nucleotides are TGTGCCAGCAGTTACGTCGAGGCCAGCGAGCAGTACTTC. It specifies CASSYVEASEQYF.

CDR3 bases: TGTGCCAGCAGCGTAGGTGTCGGGGGACGCACAGATACGCAGTATTTT. As protein: CASSVGVGGRTDTQYF. V is TRBV9 and J is TRBJ2-3, with D possibly TRBD2 on 6 matching bases. This CDR3 contains 16 residues. Per the germline V gene, CDR1 is SGDLS and CDR2 is YYNGEE. The V and J ends lost 0 bases and 1 base respectively, with 12 bases between them.

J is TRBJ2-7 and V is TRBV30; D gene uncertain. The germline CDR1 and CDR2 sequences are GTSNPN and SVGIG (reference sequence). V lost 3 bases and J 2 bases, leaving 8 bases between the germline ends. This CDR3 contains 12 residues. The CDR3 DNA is TGTGCCTGGAGCCCAGTCCCCTACGAGCAGTACTTC. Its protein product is CAWSPVPYEQYF.

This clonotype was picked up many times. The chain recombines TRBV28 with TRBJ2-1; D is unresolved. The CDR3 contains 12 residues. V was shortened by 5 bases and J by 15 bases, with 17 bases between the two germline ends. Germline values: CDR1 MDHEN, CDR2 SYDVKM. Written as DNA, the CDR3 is TGTGCCAGCAGTCCGCAAGGTTCCGATCTGTTCTTC. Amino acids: CASSPQGSDLFF. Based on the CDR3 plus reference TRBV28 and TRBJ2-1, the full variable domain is DVKVTQSSRYLVKRTGEKVFLECVQDMDHENMFWYRQDPGLGLRLIYFSYDVKMKEKGDIPEGYSVSREKKERFSLILESASTNQTSMYLCASSPQGSDLFFGPGTRLTVL.